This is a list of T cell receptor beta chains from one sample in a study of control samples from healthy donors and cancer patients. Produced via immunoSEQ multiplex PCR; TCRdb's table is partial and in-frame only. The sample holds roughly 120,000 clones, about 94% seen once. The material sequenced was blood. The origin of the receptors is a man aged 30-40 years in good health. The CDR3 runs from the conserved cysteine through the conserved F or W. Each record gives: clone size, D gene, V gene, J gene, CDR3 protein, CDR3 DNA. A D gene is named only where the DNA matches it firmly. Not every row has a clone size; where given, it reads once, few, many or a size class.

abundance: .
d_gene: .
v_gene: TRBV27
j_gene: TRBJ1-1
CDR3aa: CASSPQTGLAEAFF
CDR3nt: TGTGCCAGCAGTCCCCAGACAGGACTGGCTGAAGCTTTCTTT

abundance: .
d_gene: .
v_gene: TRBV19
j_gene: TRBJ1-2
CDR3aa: CASSFQMEGYTF
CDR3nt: TGTGCCAGTAGTTTTCAGATGGAAGGCTACACCTTC

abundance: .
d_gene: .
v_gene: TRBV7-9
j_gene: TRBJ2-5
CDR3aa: CASSSSGGVETQYF
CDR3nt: TGTGCCAGCAGCTCATCAGGGGGGGTTGAGACCCAGTACTTC

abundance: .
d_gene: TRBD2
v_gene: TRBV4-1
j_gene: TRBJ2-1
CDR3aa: CASSHGGGYNEQFF
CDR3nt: TGCGCCAGCAGCCACGGGGGGGGCTACAATGAGCAGTTCTTC

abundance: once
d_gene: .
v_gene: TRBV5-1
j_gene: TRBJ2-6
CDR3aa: CASSLELGLSGANVLTF
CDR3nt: TGCGCCAGCAGCTTGGAGCTGGGACTCTCTGGGGCCAACGTCCTGACTTTC

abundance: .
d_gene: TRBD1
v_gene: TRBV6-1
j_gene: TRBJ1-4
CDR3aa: CASSDKLQGGQINEKLFF
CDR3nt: TGTGCCAGCAGTGACAAACTGCAAGGGGGACAGATTAATGAAAAACTGTTTTTT

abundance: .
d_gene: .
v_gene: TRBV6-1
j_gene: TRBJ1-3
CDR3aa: CASSEGRGVSGNTIYF
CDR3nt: TGTGCCAGCAGTGAAGGAAGGGGGGTATCTGGAAACACCATATATTTT

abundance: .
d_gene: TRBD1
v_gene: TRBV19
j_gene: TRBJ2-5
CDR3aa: CARSGDRGTETQYF
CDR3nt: TGTGCCAGGTCAGGAGACAGGGGGACGGAGACCCAGTACTTC

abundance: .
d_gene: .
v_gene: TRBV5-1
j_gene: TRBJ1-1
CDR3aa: CASSLRGRGEAFF
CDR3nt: TGCGCCAGCAGCTTGAGGGGGAGGGGTGAAGCTTTCTTT

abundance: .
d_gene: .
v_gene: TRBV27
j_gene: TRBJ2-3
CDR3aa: CASRFQGRRDTQYF
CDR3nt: TGTGCCAGCAGGTTCCAGGGTAGAAGAGATACGCAGTATTTT

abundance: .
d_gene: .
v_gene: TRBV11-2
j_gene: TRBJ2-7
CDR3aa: CASSNPPSYEQYF
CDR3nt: TGTGCCAGCAGCAACCCCCCCTCCTACGAGCAGTACTTC

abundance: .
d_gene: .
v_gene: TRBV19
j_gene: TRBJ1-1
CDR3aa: CASSIRWDIRNEAFF
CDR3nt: TGTGCCAGTAGTATAAGGTGGGACATAAGGAACGAAGCTTTCTTT

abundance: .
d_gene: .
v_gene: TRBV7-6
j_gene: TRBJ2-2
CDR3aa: CASSLGAGELFF
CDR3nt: TGTGCCAGCAGCTTGGGGGCCGGGGAGCTGTTTTTT

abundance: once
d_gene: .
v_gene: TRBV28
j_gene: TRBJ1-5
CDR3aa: CASRAGAPGNQPQHF
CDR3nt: TGTGCCAGCAGAGCAGGGGCTCCCGGGAATCAGCCCCAGCATTTT

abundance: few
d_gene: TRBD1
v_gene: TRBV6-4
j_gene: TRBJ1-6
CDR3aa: CASSVHRKSDRGRNSPLHF
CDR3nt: TGTGCCAGCAGTGTTCATCGAAAGAGTGACAGGGGTAGGAATTCACCCCTCCACTTT

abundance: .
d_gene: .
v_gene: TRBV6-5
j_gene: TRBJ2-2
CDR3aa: CASGTVRTGELFF
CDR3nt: TGTGCCAGCGGCACAGTGCGAACCGGGGAGCTGTTTTTT

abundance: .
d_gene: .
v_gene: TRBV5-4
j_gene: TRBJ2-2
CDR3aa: CASSPGSLGSTGELFF
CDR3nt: TGTGCCAGCAGCCCCGGGTCTTTGGGGAGCACCGGGGAGCTGTTTTTT

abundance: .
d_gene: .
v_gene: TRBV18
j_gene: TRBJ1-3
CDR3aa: CASSPAVSGNTIYF
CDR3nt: TGTGCCAGCTCACCGGCAGTCTCTGGAAACACCATATATTTT

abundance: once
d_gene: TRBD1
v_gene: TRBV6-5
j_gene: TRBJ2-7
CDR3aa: CASSSSRQGNYEQYF
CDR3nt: TGTGCCAGCAGTAGTTCCAGACAGGGTAACTACGAGCAGTACTTC

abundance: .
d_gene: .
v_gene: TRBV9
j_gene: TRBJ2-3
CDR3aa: CASSVIQGDTQYF
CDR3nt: TGTGCCAGCAGCGTAATCCAGGGGGATACGCAGTATTTT

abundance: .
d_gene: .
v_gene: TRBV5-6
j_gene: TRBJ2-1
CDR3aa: CASTPPGGRDPYNEQFF
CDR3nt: TGTGCCAGCACCCCCCCGGGGGGCCGGGACCCCTACAATGAGCAGTTCTTC

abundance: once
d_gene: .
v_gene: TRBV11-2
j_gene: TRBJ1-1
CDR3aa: CASSPDPRNTEAFF
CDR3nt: TGTGCCAGCAGTCCAGACCCGCGGAACACTGAAGCTTTCTTT

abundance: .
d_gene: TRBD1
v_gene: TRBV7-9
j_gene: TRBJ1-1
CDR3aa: CASSLISGGNGEAFF
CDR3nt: TGTGCCAGCAGCTTAATTTCAGGGGGTAACGGGGAAGCTTTCTTT

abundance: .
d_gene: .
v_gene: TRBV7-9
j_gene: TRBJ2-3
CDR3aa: CASSFVEGITDTQYF
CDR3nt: TGTGCCAGCAGCTTCGTGGAGGGAATCACGGATACGCAGTATTTT

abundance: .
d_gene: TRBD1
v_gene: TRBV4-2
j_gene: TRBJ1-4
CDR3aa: CASSQGQGEGEKLFF
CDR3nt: TGTGCCAGCAGCCAAGGACAGGGGGAAGGGGAAAAACTGTTTTTT

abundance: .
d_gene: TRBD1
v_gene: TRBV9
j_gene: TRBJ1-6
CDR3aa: CASSAGQGRSSPLHF
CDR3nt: TGTGCCAGCAGCGCGGGACAGGGGAGAAGTTCACCCCTCCACTTT

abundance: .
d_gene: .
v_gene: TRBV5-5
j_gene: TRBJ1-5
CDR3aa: CASSLDIGNQPQHF
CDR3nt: TGTGCCAGCAGCTTGGATATTGGCAATCAGCCCCAGCATTTT

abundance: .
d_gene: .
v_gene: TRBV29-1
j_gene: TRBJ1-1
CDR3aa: CSVEGVNSFTEAFF
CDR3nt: TGCAGCGTTGAAGGGGTAAATAGTTTTACTGAAGCTTTCTTT

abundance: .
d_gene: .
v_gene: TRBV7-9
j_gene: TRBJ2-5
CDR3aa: CASSPAQSETQYF
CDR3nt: TGTGCCAGCAGTCCGGCGCAGTCCGAGACCCAGTACTTC

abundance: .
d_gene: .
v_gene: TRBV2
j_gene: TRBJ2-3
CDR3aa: CASRSRSTDTQYF
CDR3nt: TGTGCCAGCAGATCACGCAGCACAGATACGCAGTATTTT

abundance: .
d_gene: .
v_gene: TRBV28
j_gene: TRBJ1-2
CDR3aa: CASGIYGYTF
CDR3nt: TGTGCCAGCGGAATCTATGGCTACACCTTC

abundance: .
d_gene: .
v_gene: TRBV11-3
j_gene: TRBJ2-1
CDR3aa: CASSLLASSYNEQFF
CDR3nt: TGTGCCAGCAGCCTCCTAGCAAGCTCCTACAATGAGCAGTTCTTC

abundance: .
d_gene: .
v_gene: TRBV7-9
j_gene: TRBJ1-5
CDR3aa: CASTRDNQPQHF
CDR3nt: TGTGCCAGCACCCGTGACAATCAGCCCCAGCATTTT

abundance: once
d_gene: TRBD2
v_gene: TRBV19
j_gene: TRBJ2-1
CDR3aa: CASSIRRGAPLSYNEQFF
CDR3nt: TGTGCCAGTAGTATAAGGCGGGGGGCGCCCCTTTCCTACAATGAGCAGTTCTTC

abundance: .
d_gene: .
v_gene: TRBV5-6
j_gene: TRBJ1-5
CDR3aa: CASSLGVGTQPQHF
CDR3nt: TGTGCCAGCAGCCTTGGGGTAGGGACTCAGCCCCAGCATTTT

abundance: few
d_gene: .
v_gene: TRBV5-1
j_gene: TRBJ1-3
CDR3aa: CASRRAGASGNTIYF
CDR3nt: TGCGCCAGCAGACGGGCCGGGGCCAGTGGAAACACCATATATTTT

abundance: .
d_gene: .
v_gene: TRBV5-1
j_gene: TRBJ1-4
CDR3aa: CASTPGATDEKLFF
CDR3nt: TGCGCCAGCACCCCAGGTGCAACCGATGAAAAACTGTTTTTT

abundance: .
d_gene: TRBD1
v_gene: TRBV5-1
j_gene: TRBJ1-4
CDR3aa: CASRGTANEKLFF
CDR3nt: TGCGCCAGCAGAGGGACAGCTAATGAAAAACTGTTTTTT

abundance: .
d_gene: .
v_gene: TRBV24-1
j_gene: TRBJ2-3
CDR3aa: CATSDPPGDTQYF
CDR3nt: TGTGCCACCAGTGATCCCCCAGGGGATACGCAGTATTTT

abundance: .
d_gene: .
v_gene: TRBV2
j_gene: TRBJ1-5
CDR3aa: CASHPWGRAANQPQHF
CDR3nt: TGTGCCAGCCATCCCTGGGGCAGGGCGGCCAATCAGCCCCAGCATTTT

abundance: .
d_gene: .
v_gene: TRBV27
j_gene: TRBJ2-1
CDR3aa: CASSSLEGGHNEQFF
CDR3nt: TGTGCCAGCAGTTCCCTAGAGGGGGGGCACAATGAGCAGTTCTTC

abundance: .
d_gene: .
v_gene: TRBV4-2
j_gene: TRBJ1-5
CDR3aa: CASSPKMSTGGQPQHF
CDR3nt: TGTGCCAGCAGCCCAAAAATGAGCACGGGAGGACAGCCCCAGCATTTT

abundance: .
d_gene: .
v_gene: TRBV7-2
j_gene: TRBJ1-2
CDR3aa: CASSLLRGQYGYTF
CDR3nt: TGTGCCAGCAGCTTACTCAGGGGCCAGTATGGCTACACCTTC

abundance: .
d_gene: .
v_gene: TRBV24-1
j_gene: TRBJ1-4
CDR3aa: CATSDPNEKLFF
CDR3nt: TGTGCCACCAGTGATCCGAATGAAAAACTGTTTTTT

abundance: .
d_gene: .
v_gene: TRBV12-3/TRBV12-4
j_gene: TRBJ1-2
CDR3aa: CASSLGINYGYTF
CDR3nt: TGTGCCAGCAGTTTAGGGATTAACTATGGCTACACCTTC

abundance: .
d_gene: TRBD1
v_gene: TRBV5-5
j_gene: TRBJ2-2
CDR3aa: CASSPDRGTGELFF
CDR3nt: TGTGCCAGCAGCCCGGACAGGGGGACCGGGGAGCTGTTTTTT

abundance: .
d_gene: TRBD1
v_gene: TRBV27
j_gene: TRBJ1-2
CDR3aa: CASSPRDSRGYTF
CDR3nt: TGTGCCAGCAGTCCCCGGGACAGTCGAGGCTACACCTTC

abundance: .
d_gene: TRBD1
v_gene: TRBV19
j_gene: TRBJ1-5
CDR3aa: CASSIATGQQPQHF
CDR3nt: TGTGCCAGTAGTATAGCGACAGGGCAACAGCCCCAGCATTTT

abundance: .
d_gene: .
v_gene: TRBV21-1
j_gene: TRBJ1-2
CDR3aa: CASSKGGMSSAYIRCLYRYTF
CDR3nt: TGTGCCAGCAGCAAAGGTGGGATGAGTTCAGCTTACATAAGGTGCCTATATCGCTACACCTTC

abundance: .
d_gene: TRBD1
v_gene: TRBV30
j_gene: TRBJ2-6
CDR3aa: CAWKGQGSSGANVLTF
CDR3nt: TGTGCCTGGAAGGGACAGGGGAGCTCTGGGGCCAACGTCCTGACTTTC

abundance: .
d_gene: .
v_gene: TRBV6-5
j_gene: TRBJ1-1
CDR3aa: CASSIDTYQNTEAFF
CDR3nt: TGTGCCAGCAGTATCGACACCTACCAGAACACTGAAGCTTTCTTT

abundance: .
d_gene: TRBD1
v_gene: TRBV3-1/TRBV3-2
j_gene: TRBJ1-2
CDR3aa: CASTLGQGDGYTF
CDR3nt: TGTGCCAGCACCCTAGGACAGGGAGATGGCTACACCTTC

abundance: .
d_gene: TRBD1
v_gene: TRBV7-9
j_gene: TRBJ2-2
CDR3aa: CASSLGPGQGALPTGELFF
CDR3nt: TGTGCCAGCAGCCTGGGACCCGGACAGGGGGCCCTTCCCACCGGGGAGCTGTTTTTT

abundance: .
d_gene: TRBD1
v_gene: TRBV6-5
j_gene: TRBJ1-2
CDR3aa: CASSPWDRLNGYTF
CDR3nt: TGTGCCAGCAGTCCATGGGACAGGTTGAATGGCTACACCTTC

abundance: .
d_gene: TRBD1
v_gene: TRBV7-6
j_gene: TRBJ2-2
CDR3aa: CASSLDRVAGELFF
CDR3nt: TGTGCCAGCAGCCTCGACAGGGTCGCCGGGGAGCTGTTTTTT